The T cell receptor beta chain described here comes from a study of blood T cell repertoires in COVID-19. As for the study in general: Samples representing acute and convalescent COVID-19 were sourced from the United States, Italy and Spain. T cells, B-cell-depleted T cells, or PBMCs supplied cDNA or gDNA.

CDR1 is MGHRA, CDR2 YSYEKL, per germline. V lost 0 bases to trimming and J lost 6 bases; unmatched junction nucleotides: 10. The CDR3 spans 17 residues. Original data processing: Nucleated cell counts were estimated from reference gene primer amplification. Produced via immunoSEQ multiplex PCR; TCRdb's table is partial and in-frame only. V and J calls and clone size follow that table, whereas D and trimming were derived from the DNA. The data contain around 100,000 clones, approximately 87% of them singletons. This TCR came from a human donor in a cohort sampled during active COVID-19. The sequencing sample was made of peripheral blood. The chain is built from TRBV4-1 and TRBJ2-3, with 9 bases lining up with TRBD2. The CDR3 loop is CASSQEGSGRRGDTQYF. DNA for the CDR3: TGCGCCAGCAGCCAAGAAGGTAGCGGGAGAAGGGGGGATACGCAGTATTTT.